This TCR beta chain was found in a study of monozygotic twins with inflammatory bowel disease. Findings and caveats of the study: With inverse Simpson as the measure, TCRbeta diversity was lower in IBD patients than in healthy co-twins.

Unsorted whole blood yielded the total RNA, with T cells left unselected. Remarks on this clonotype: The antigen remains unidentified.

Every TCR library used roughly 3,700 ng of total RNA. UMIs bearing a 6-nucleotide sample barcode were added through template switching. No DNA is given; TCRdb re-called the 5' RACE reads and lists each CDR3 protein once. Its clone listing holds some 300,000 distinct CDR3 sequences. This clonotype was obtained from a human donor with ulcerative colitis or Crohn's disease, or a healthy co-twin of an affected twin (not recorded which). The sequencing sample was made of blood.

CDR3 in amino acids: CASSPGGPLSKHSTDTQYF. The chain joins TRBV11-3 to TRBJ2-3; TCRdb's assignment of TRBD1 cannot be checked, as there is no DNA. CDR1 and CDR2 (germline): SGHNT, YENEEA. CDR3 length equals 19 residues.